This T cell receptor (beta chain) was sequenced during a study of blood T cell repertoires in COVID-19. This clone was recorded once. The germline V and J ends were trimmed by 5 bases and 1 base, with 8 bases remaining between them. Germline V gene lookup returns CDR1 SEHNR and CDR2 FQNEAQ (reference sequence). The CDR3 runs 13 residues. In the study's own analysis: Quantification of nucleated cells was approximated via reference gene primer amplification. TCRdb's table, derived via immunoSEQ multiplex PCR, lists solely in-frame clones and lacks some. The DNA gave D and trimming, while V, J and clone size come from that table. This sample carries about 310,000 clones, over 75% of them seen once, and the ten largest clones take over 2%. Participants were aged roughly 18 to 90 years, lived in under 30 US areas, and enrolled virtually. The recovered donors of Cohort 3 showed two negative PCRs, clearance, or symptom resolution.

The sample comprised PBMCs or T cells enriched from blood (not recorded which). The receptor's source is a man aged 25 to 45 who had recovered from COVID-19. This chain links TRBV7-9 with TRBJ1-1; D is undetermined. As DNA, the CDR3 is TGTGCCAGCAGCGTAGGAGCGAACACTGAAGCTTTCTTT. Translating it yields CASSVGANTEAFF.